A single T cell receptor beta chain is shown here with its context. Its target is not known. Assay: immunoSEQ multiplex PCR; the TCRdb copy retains only in-frame clones and omits some. The sample carries tens of thousands of clones, around nine tenths recorded once. This sample is drawn from a study of T cell responses to AZD1222 COVID-19 vaccine. Study-wide context: Second-dose timings of about 4 or about 12 weeks were pooled.

V was clipped by 10 bases and J by 2 bases, with 15 bases between them. The germline gives CDR1 LNHDA, CDR2 SQIVND (reference sequence). The CDR3 totals 13 residues. Study results and caveats: Vaccine-associated CD4 TCRs ranged over spike, dominating at 160-218 and 743-854. No repertoire was sampled before or during the peak T cell response, only after it. Females outnumbered males among donors, who were mostly white British; clonal diversity was possibly underestimated.

The TCR originated in an adult in good health. The chain joins TRBV19 to TRBJ2-7; D tentatively reads TRBD1 or TRBD2 (5 bases each). The sample consisted of peripheral blood, taken on day 0 of AZD1222 vaccination. This chain's CDR3 is CAKREGWTYEQYF. CDR3 bases: TGTGCCAAACGAGAGGGGTGGACCTACGAGCAGTACTTC. Looking up the rest from reference TRBV19 and TRBJ2-7 gives the full variable domain: DGGITQSPKYLFRKEGQNVTLSCEQNLNHDAMYWYRQDPGQGLRLIYYSQIVNDFQKGDIAEGYSVSREKKESFPLTVTSAQKNPTAFYLCAKREGWTYEQYFGPGTRLTVT.